A selection of T cell receptor beta chains follows, all from one sample in a study of blood T cell repertoires in COVID-19. Profiling relied on immunoSEQ multiplex PCR, and the TCRdb table lists in-frame clones only, not all of them. The sample has some 70,000 clones; over 65% are singletons. Source material: peripheral blood. Receptors originate from a woman in her sixties or seventies with acute or convalescent COVID-19. The conserved cysteine and the conserved F or W are not part of the CDR3 here. The size of a clone is reported for some rows only, either as once, few or many, or as a class for expanded clones.

j_call clone_size v_call cdr3_aa
TRBJ2-7 NA TRBV25-1 ASSGGKGDEQY
TRBJ2-5 NA TRBV5-1 ASSGQGAKETQY
TRBJ2-6 NA TRBV6-2/TRBV6-3 ASSYGQIGANVLT
TRBJ2-3 NA TRBV19 ASRPDSATDTQY
TRBJ2-2 NA TRBV2 ASSDLEWGELF
TRBJ2-5 NA TRBV6-5 ASSYGTGRGGETQY
TRBJ2-5 NA TRBV29-1 SVEWASLGQETQY
TRBJ1-5 NA TRBV3-1/TRBV3-2 ASSQVQGNQPQH
TRBJ2-7 few TRBV18 ASSPNGISYEQY
TRBJ2-7 NA TRBV7-8 ASSLHRDEQY
TRBJ2-3 NA TRBV2 ATRTDRTDTQY
TRBJ2-4 few TRBV9 ASSVDQRDIQY
TRBJ2-7 NA TRBV7-2 ASSSRSYEQY
TRBJ2-3 NA TRBV19 ASRVGGGGTDTQY
TRBJ1-2 few TRBV28 ASSFGTRGGRFGYGYT
TRBJ2-1 NA TRBV7-2 ASSFSRVGTEQF
TRBJ2-1 NA TRBV7-7 ASSSGLAGRDEQF
TRBJ1-5 few TRBV10-3 AINARGTDQPQH
TRBJ2-5 NA TRBV7-2 ASSFASGGQETQY
TRBJ2-7 NA TRBV30 AWSVPGSLGYEQY
TRBJ2-3 once TRBV20-1 SPFPLKTGR
TRBJ2-3 once TRBV7-2 ASSFVTGTDTQY
TRBJ2-6 NA TRBV9 ASSVDIRGSDSGANVLT
TRBJ1-4 NA TRBV28 ASSFRTGNVEKLF
TRBJ1-5 many TRBV5-6 ASSLGTGGSRVGAQH
TRBJ2-5 NA TRBV7-9 ASSLVDRMETQY
TRBJ1-1 NA TRBV6-2/TRBV6-3 ASSFRATEAF
TRBJ2-2 few TRBV5-1 ASSLGSRNTGELF